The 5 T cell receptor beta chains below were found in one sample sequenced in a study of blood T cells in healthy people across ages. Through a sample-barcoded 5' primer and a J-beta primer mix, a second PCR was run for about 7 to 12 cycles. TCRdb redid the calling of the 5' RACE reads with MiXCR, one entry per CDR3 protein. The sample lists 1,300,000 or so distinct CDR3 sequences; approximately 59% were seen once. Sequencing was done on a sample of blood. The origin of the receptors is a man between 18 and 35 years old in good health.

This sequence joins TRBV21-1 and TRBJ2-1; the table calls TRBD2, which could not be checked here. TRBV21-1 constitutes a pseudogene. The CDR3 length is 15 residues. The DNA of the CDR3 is TGTGCCAGCGGGGGACTAGCGGGGAGGGACAATGAGCAGTTCTTC. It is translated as CASGGLAGRDNEQFF.

The CDR3 protein is CASSLRQNSYNEQFF. The CDR3 DNA reads TGTGCCAGCAGCTTAAGACAGAACTCCTACAATGAGCAGTTCTTC. The chain links TRBV13 to TRBJ2-1, with D possibly matching TRBD1 (5 bases). The CDR3 loop spans 15 amino acids. Germline CDR1 and CDR2: PRHDT and FYEKMQ (reference sequence). V shed 2 bases and J shed 0 bases, with 8 bases lying between them. The full variable domain, with the rest looked up from reference TRBV13 and TRBJ2-1, is AAGVIQSPRHLIKEKRETATLKCYPIPRHDTVYWYQQGPGQDPQFLISFYEKMQSDKGSIPDRFSAQQFSDYHSELNMSSLELGDSALYFCASSLRQNSYNEQFFGPGTRLTVL.

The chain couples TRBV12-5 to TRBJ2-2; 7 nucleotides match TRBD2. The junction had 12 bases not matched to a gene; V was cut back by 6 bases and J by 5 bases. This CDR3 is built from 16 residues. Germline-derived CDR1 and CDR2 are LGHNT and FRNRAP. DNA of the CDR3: TGTGCTAGTGGCCCTCCTAGCGGCCGGGTGACCGGGGAGCTGTTTTTT. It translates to CASGPPSGRVTGELFF.

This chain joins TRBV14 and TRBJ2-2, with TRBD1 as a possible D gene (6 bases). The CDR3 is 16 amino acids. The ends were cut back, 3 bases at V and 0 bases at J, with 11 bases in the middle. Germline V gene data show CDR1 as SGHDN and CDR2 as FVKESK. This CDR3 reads CASSHFTGTNTGELFF. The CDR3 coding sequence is TGTGCCAGCAGCCACTTCACAGGGACGAACACCGGGGAGCTGTTTTTT.

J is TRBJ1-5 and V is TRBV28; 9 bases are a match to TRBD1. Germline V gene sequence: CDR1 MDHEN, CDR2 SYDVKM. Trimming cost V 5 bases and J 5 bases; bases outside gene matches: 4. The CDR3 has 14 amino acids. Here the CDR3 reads CASSMDRGDQPQHF. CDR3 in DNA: TGTGCCAGCAGTATGGACAGGGGTGATCAGCCCCAGCATTTT.